These 5 T cell receptor beta chains came from one sample sequenced in a study of blood T cell repertoires in COVID-19. Profiling relied on immunoSEQ multiplex PCR, and the TCRdb table lists in-frame clones only, not all of them. The data contain roughly 200,000 clones, 70% to 90% of them singletons. The sample comprised peripheral blood. The receptor source for this set is a human donor with active or convalescent COVID-19. The donor label of this sample is uncertain.

The chain carries TRBV27 and TRBJ2-5; the match to TRBD1 covers 9 bases. This CDR3 contains 17 residues. Trimming cost V 5 bases and J 7 bases; bases outside gene matches: 17. Looked up from germline, CDR1 is MNHEY and CDR2 is SMNVEV (reference sequence). This CDR3 reads CASSPLVDRGRFGTQYF. The CDR3 DNA reads TGTGCCAGCAGTCCGCTAGTAGACAGGGGGAGGTTTGGGACCCAGTACTTC.

The chain has TRBV7-9 and TRBJ2-5; 8 nucleotides agree with TRBD1. With V trimmed by 5 bases and J by 3 bases, 5 bases remained unmatched. The CDR3 is made up of 14 amino acids. Germline CDR1 SEHNR, CDR2 FQNEAQ (reference sequence). This CDR3 is CASSPQTGEETQYF. The CDR3 DNA is TGTGCCAGCAGCCCGCAGACAGGGGAAGAGACCCAGTACTTC.

The chain combines TRBV24-1 with TRBJ2-5, with 9 positions matching TRBD1. After removal of 4 bases from V and 4 bases from J, the junction contained 15 bases not matched to a gene. The V gene's germline CDR1 is KGHDR and CDR2 SFDVKD. This CDR3 contains 18 residues. In DNA form, the CDR3 reads TGTGCCACCAGTGACCCTATTATGGACAGGGGAGGGGGAGAGACCCAGTACTTC. Its translation: CATSDPIMDRGGGETQYF.

This clone was counted a few times. The junction and the germline gene differ at one end; a read error may be behind it. The chain is built from TRBV7-7 and TRBJ2-1; a weak D match, TRBD2 (5 bases). The germline V gene encodes CDR1 SSHAT and CDR2 FNYEAQ (reference sequence). The CDR3 totals 15 residues. The CDR3 reads CASSLARTGDNEQFF. For the CDR3, the DNA is TGTGCTAGCAGCTTAGCGCGGACTGGCGACAATGAGCAGTTCTTC.

This chain links TRBV4-1 with TRBJ2-7; D remains ambiguous. Trimming left V 5 bases short and J 5 bases short, with 7 bases between. The CDR3 is made up of 11 amino acids. Germline V gene lookup returns CDR1 MGHRA and CDR2 YSYEKL. For the CDR3, the DNA is TGCGCCAGCAGCACCCGGGACGAGCAGTACTTC. This encodes CASSTRDEQYF.